This T cell receptor beta chain stems from a study of shared T cell receptors in the human thymus (dated by TCRdb to the early 2020s). As for the study more broadly: The study examined how self-reactive, shared T-cell receptor alpha chains are generated in the human thymus.

The sample holds a few counts of this clone. The target of this receptor is not known. The input lacks base qualities; no much larger clone sits a single base away. The library was made by the immunoSEQ multiplex PCR assay. In its TCRdb copy, this immuneACCESS table keeps in-frame sequences only and misses some clones. Where compared with another copy, unresolved V genes explain less than half of these, and the others have no known cause. This sample holds some 700,000 clones; around 85% were observed only once. The ten largest clones represent roughly 0.01% of the sample. Reading from cysteine to phenylalanine, the CDR3 counts 13 amino acids. Of the read, only the CDR3 DNA is kept; its 39 bases are in frame from base 1. Per the germline V gene, KGHSH is the CDR1 and LQKENI is the CDR2. Trimming takes 3 bases from V and 2 bases from J, and the germline ends sit 8 bases apart. The same specimen was also included in a second study, on human thymus T cells. The second publication reports: Immunologically healthy infants undergoing open corrective cardiac surgery for congenital heart defects in Finland were used as donors. Thymus tissue was obtained as surgical resects removed during corrective cardiac surgery. Usage of V and J gene segments appeared to be biased in both the thymic and the peripheral blood repertoires. The related research found that thymic TCR repertoires overlapped highly between unrelated individuals. The study characterized TCR alpha and beta repertoires from seven to nine infant thymus samples and a few related peripheral blood samples. The infant donors were roughly 7 to 244 days old, and the cohort included over five males and two females. Thymocytes were freed from the tissue by mechanical means and kept at -70 degrees C as pellets of roughly 10-32 million cells. A QIAsymphony instrument was used to extract genomic DNA from the frozen cell pellets. Using the immunoSEQ multiplex PCR assay, the TCRB and TCRAD loci were amplified from a standardized quantity of quality-controlled genomic DNA. The V(D)J region was spanned by amplicons of a length sufficient to cover the CDR3 and to identify V and J genes. Through the commercial immunoSEQ service, the amplicons were sequenced on an Illumina platform. Corrections for primer bias and sequencing errors followed previously described methods, while TCRAD and TCRB definitions were based on the IMGT database. The repertoires were analysed using immunoSEQ Analyzer 3.0 and VDJTools for basic statistics, V/J segment usage, diversity estimates, rarefaction and pairwise overlap. To estimate diversity, the Chao1, ChaoE, Efron-Thisted, Shannon and inverse Simpson indices were applied, and diversity was also estimated on datasets down-sampled to the smallest sample. For repertoire overlap, CDR3 nucleotide sequence, V gene and J gene had to match strictly, and clustering was done by Jaccard-based multidimensional scaling. On average, roughly 810,000 unique TCRB clonotypes were obtained from thymus samples, compared with roughly 84,000 from blood samples.

The receptor's source is a girl under three years old with a congenital heart defect. Donor details come from another sample of the same person, matched by shared clones. The rearranged segments are TRBV18 and TRBJ2-7, and TRBD1 may be the D gene, going by 5 matching bases. Sequenced sample: thymocytes. Here is the DNA: TGTGCCAGCTCACCGGGCAGGGCCTACGAGCAGTACTTC. This codes for CASSPGRAYEQYF.